Each of the 8 T cell receptor beta chains below was sequenced from the same sample in a study of blood T cell repertoires in COVID-19. The repertoire was sequenced with immunoSEQ multiplex PCR; TCRdb's copy has only in-frame clones and lacks some. The table records some 150,000 clones, 70% to 85% of them present only once. The sequencing sample was made of PBMCs or T cells enriched from blood (not recorded which). Receptors originate from a woman younger than 35 who had been exposed to COVID-19.

V and J are TRBV12-3 or TRBV12-4 and TRBJ1-1; 9 bases are shared with TRBD1. Unmatched junction bases numbered 4, after V lost 6 bases and J lost 5 bases. The CDR3 length is 13 residues. As DNA, the CDR3 is TGTGCCAGCAGCCCGGGACAGGGAACTGAAGCTTTCTTT. This sequence encodes CASSPGQGTEAFF.

The chain combines TRBV5-1 with TRBJ1-4; TRBD1 matches 9 bases. J gave up 7 bases and V 8 bases, and 9 bases lay outside the gene matches. CDR1 is SGHRS and CDR2 is YFSETQ in the germline V gene. CDR3 length: 14 residues. The CDR3 DNA reads TGCGCCAGTCATACAGGGGGCGTGGGTGAAAAACTGTTTTTT. It translates to CASHTGGVGEKLFF.

This chain joins TRBV5-6 and TRBJ1-1; a weak D match, TRBD1 (6 bases). The CDR3 is 13 residues long. From germline, CDR1 is SGHDT and CDR2 YYEEEE. Trimming pared 5 bases from V and 11 bases from J, leaving 19 bases between. CDR3 nucleotide sequence: TGTGCCAGCAGGCGGCGTGGGGGGGCTGGTGCTTTCTTT. As protein: CASRRRGGAGAFF.

This clone was picked up one time. The genes are TRBV11-2 and TRBJ2-1, with 8 bases matching TRBD2. CDR1 is SGHAT and CDR2 is FQNNGV in the germline V gene. The CDR3 totals 15 residues. V lost 5 bases and J lost 6; bases outside the gene matches: 9. The DNA for the CDR3 is TGTGCCAGCAGCACAAGCGGGAGACGCGTCAATGAGCAGTTCTTC. Its translation: CASSTSGRRVNEQFF. Variable domain in full (rest from reference TRBV11-2 and TRBJ2-1): EAGVAQSPRYKIIEKRQSVAFWCNPISGHATLYWYQQILGQGPKLLIQFQNNGVVDDSQLPKDRFSAERLKGVDSTLKIQPAKLEDSAVYLCASSTSGRRVNEQFFGPGTRLTVL.

V and J are TRBV6-2 or TRBV6-3 and TRBJ2-6, with a tentative D call TRBD2 (5 bases). The germline V gene encodes CDR1 MNHEY and CDR2 SVGEGT. The length of the CDR3 is 17 residues. V was cut by 2 bases and J by 4 bases, with 15 bases left in between. DNA of the CDR3: TGTGCCAGCAGTTACCCCCATGAGGGATCAGGGGCCAACGTCCTGACTTTC. It specifies CASSYPHEGSGANVLTF.

This chain joins TRBV13 and TRBJ2-7, with 7 nucleotides matching TRBD2. The CDR3 runs to 14 residues. Germline V gene lookup returns CDR1 PRHDT and CDR2 FYEKMQ (reference sequence). The V segment lost 3 bases and the J segment 4 bases; nucleotides outside the gene matches: 6. The CDR3 loop reads CASSFAQRGYEQYF. The CDR3 DNA reads TGTGCCAGCAGCTTCGCCCAGCGGGGATACGAGCAGTACTTC. The variable domain in full, with the rest retrieved from reference TRBV13 and TRBJ2-7, is AAGVIQSPRHLIKEKRETATLKCYPIPRHDTVYWYQQGPGQDPQFLISFYEKMQSDKGSIPDRFSAQQFSDYHSELNMSSLELGDSALYFCASSFAQRGYEQYFGPGTRLTVT.

The chain employs TRBV24-1 and TRBJ2-1; a weak D match, TRBD2 (6 bases). Per the germline V gene, CDR1 is KGHDR and CDR2 is SFDVKD. V shed 6 bases and J shed 0 bases, with 17 bases lying between them. This CDR3 spans 17 amino acids. CDR3 DNA sequence: TGTGCCACCAGTCCGGGGCGGGGCAGGAGCTCCTACAATGAGCAGTTCTTC. This translates into CATSPGRGRSSYNEQFF.

This rearrangement joins TRBV19 to TRBJ2-4; D may be TRBD2 (6 bases). The V gene's germline CDR1 is LNHDA and CDR2 SQIVND (reference sequence). CDR3 length: 12 amino acids. V was cut by 6 bases and J by 6 bases, with 9 bases left in between. CDR3: CASRGLPNIQYF. DNA for the CDR3: TGTGCCAGTAGGGGACTCCCAAACATTCAGTACTTC.